This T cell receptor (beta chain) was recorded in a study of shared clonotypes between healthy human individuals. TCRdb's table, derived via immunoSEQ multiplex PCR, lists solely in-frame clones and lacks some. The sample contains 2 million to 2.5 million clones, about 92% of which appear only once. About this clone itself: Other nucleotide sequences from this sample produce the same CDR3.

Into CD45RA+ naive and CD45RA-negative memory subsets, the CD4+ cells were split. V trimming: 4 bases; J trimming: 7 bases; junction bases outside the gene matches: 6. The CDR3 loop spans 14 amino acids. Looked up from germline, CDR1 is SGHRS and CDR2 is YFSETQ. Sequencing used naive CD4+ T cells from PBMCs. Subset here: CD45RA+ positively selected. This receptor was identified in a man aged 18 to 30 in good health. Some clones in this sample may be carry-over from other donors' samples. The rearrangement joins TRBV5-1 to TRBJ1-2, with 11 nucleotides matching TRBD1. The CDR3 is CASSPEGTGGGYTF. CDR3 coding DNA: TGCGCCAGCAGCCCGGAGGGGACAGGGGGTGGCTACACCTTC. Supplemented by reference TRBV5-1 and TRBJ1-2, the full variable domain reads KAGVTQTPRYLIKTRGQQVTLSCSPISGHRSVSWYQQTPGQGLQFLFEYFSETQRNKGNFPGRFSGRQFSNSRSEMNVSTLELGDSALYLCASSPEGTGGGYTFGSGTRLTVV.